The entry below gives a single T cell receptor (beta chain) sequence along with its context. The antigen is not known. The sample originates from a study of CD8 T cells in ankylosing spondylitis. Notes on the study in general: CD8+ disease-linked clones were present at relatively low frequencies in blood. Reportedly, disease-linked clones are significantly enriched in ankylosing spondylitis patients' matched synovial fluid. Roughly 8 highly homologous variants made up a TCR beta motif, and this motif appeared characteristic of ankylosing spondylitis blood. Past research had described some motif variants in reactive arthritis synovial fluid and blood.

For TCR beta, libraries came from quantitative 5'-RACE with molecular barcodes. TCRdb analysed the 5' RACE reads with MiXCR anew, one entry per CDR3 protein. The sample includes around 480,000 distinct CDR3 sequences, roughly 18% of them seen just once. Germline loops: CDR1 MNHEY, CDR2 SMNVEV (reference sequence). The CDR3 has 15 amino acids. V lost 7 bases, J lost 8 bases, and 9 bases stayed unmatched. The sequence was collected from a male donor with ankylosing spondylitis. The material sequenced was blood, either unsorted or a sorted T cell fraction (not recorded which). This rearrangement joins TRBV27 to TRBJ1-6; TRBD1 matches at 9 bases. The CDR3, as DNA: TGTGCCAGCACCGCAGGGGGGACAGGGTATTCACCCCTCCACTTT. Translated: CASTAGGTGYSPLHF.